Below, one TCR beta chain is given with its context. Its antigen is not known. Repertoires were generated with immunoSEQ multiplex PCR, while TCRdb's copy carries only in-frame clones and drops some. The sample records 150,000 to 200,000 clones, around 93% being singletons. This record comes from a study of T cell responses to AZD1222 COVID-19 vaccine. Overall study results and limits: Donors were chiefly white British, with a greater number of females, and clonal diversity was perhaps underestimated. Researchers report vaccine-associated CD4 TCRs spanning spike, with dominance at 160-218 and 743-854.

CDR3 length: 12 residues. Germline-derived CDR1 and CDR2 are MDHEN and SYDVKM. Trimming stripped 6 bases from V and 4 bases from J, with 9 bases between. The V call is TRBV28, the J call TRBJ2-5; D is unclear. The sequencing here drew on peripheral blood, taken on day 0 of AZD1222 vaccination. This receptor was identified in an adult in good health. CDR3 DNA: TGTGCCAGCAGCCCCGTCGTAGAGACCCAGTACTTC. Protein product: CASSPVVETQYF.